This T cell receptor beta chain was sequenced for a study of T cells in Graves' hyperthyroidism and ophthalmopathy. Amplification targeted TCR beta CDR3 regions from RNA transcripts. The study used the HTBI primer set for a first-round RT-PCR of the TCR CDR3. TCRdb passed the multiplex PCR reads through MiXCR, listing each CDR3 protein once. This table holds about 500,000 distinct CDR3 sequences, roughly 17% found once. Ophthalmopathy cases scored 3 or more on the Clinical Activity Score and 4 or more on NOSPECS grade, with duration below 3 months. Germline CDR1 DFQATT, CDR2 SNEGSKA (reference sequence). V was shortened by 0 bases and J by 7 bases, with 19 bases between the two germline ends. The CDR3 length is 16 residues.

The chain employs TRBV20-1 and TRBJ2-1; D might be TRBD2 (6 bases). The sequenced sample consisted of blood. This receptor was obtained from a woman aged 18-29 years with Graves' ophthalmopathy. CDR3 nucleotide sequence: TGCAGTGCTAGAGATTTTGGCGGGACCGTAGTAAATGAGCAGTTCTTC. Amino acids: CSARDFGGTVVNEQFF.